One sample yielded the 16 T cell receptor beta chains listed below, sequenced in a study of vaccination effects on CD4 cells after COVID-19. For these TCRs, the target antigens are not known. Measured with immunoSEQ multiplex PCR; TCRdb has only the in-frame clones, and not every one. The repertoire includes around 26,000 clones, around 70% of them detected once, and about 11% sits in the top ten. Subsequent to roughly 9 days of culture, CD4+ T cells were isolated. The sequences come from CD4+ T cells from PBMCs cultured without peptide, collected before COVID-19 vaccination. The receptors come from a human donor who received a COVID-19 vaccine.

The rearrangement uses TRBV7-2 and TRBJ1-2, with 7 bases identical to TRBD1. Trimming at V came to 6 bases and at J to 4 bases, leaving 8 bases not matched to a gene. Germline V gene data show CDR1 as SGHTA and CDR2 as FQGNSA. CDR3 length equals 14 residues. In nucleotides, the CDR3 is TGTGCCAGCAGTGACTCGGGACAGAGCTATGGCTACACCTTC. Amino acid sequence: CASSDSGQSYGYTF.

This clone appeared a few times. This chain links TRBV3-1 (or the pseudogene TRBV3-2) with TRBJ1-5; D is undetermined. This CDR3 comprises 13 residues. V lost 4 bases, J lost 5 bases, and 9 bases lay in between. The V gene's germline CDR1 is LGHDT and CDR2 YNNKEL (reference sequence). This chain's CDR3 is CASSPDRYQPQHF. DNA of the CDR3: TGTGCCAGCAGCCCCGACCGCTATCAGCCCCAGCATTTT.

The chain combines TRBV9 with TRBJ2-1; TRBD2 matches 9 bases. In germline, CDR1 is SGDLS, CDR2 YYNGEE. This CDR3 region has 15 residues. The junction had 14 bases not matched to a gene; V was cut back by 4 bases and J by 12 bases. Here the CDR3 reads CASSPDMPSGARQFF. Written as DNA, the CDR3 is TGTGCCAGCAGCCCTGACATGCCTAGCGGGGCTCGGCAGTTCTTC.

V is TRBV10-3 and J is TRBJ1-1; D is undetermined. The CDR3 sequence is 12 residues long. Germline V gives CDR1 ENHRY, CDR2 SYGVKD. V lost 8 bases to trimming and J lost 0 bases, with 7 bases between them. CDR3 DNA: TGTGCCATCGGGATCATGAACACTGAAGCTTTCTTT. Its translation is CAIGIMNTEAFF.

This chain joins TRBV3-1 (or the pseudogene TRBV3-2) and TRBJ2-5; D remains ambiguous. This CDR3 contains 11 residues. V gave up 1 base and J gave up 4 bases, with 1 base separating them. Germline assignment: CDR1 LGHDT and CDR2 YNNKEL (reference sequence). CDR3 region: CASSQGETQYF. The CDR3 DNA reads TGTGCCAGCAGCCAAGGAGAGACCCAGTACTTC.

The rearrangement links TRBV7-6 to TRBJ2-3; 11 bases map to TRBD2. The length of the CDR3 is 16 residues. CDR1 is SGHVS and CDR2 is FNYEAQ in the germline V gene. J gave up 0 bases and V 5 bases, and 4 bases lay outside the gene matches. In DNA form, the CDR3 reads TGTGCCAGCAGCCGGCGACTAGCGGGGAGCACAGATACGCAGTATTTT. Its protein is CASSRRLAGSTDTQYF.

V gene TRBV6-1 combines with J gene TRBJ1-1, with D perhaps TRBD1 (6 bases). This CDR3 is built from 14 residues. Trimming shortened V by 3 bases and J by 5 bases, and 13 bases separated the two germline ends. The germline V gene has CDR1 MNHNS and CDR2 SASEGT. CDR3 DNA: TGTGCCAGCAGTGAGCCGGGGGGCTCGACTGAAGCTTTCTTT. It specifies CASSEPGGSTEAFF.

This chain connects TRBV6-5 to TRBJ1-4; D is perhaps TRBD1 (5 bases). The V and J ends lost 8 bases and 6 bases respectively, with 13 bases between them. This CDR3 is 13 amino acids long. Per the germline V gene, CDR1 is MNHEY and CDR2 is SVGAGI. This CDR3 reads CASAAGNYEKLFF. The CDR3 DNA is TGTGCCAGCGCGGCAGGGAATTATGAAAAACTGTTTTTT.

This chain links TRBV4-2 with TRBJ2-6, with D unresolved. CDR3 length: 15 amino acids. The germline gives CDR1 LGHNA, CDR2 YNFKEQ. With 2 bases removed from V and 7 bases from J, the gap between germline ends came to 12 bases. This CDR3 reads CASSQSPSRANVLTF. The CDR3, as DNA: TGTGCCAGCAGCCAAAGTCCATCTCGAGCCAACGTCCTGACTTTC.

This chain uses TRBV6-4 with TRBJ2-3; 10 nucleotides line up with TRBD2. Unmatched junction bases numbered 7, after V lost 5 bases and J lost 2 bases. The CDR3 spans 16 residues. Germline CDR1 MRHNA, CDR2 SNTAGT. The CDR3 region has the DNA TGTGCCAGCAGTTCCCGAGCGGGGGGGCCCACAGATACGCAGTATTTT. Residues: CASSSRAGGPTDTQYF.

This clone is a singleton in its sample. The V call is TRBV18, the J call TRBJ2-2; D ambiguous. V lost 1 base to trimming and J lost 5 bases, with 5 bases between them. Looked up from germline, CDR1 is KGHSH and CDR2 is LQKENI. This CDR3 is built from 13 residues. CDR3 in DNA: TGTGCCAGCTCACCACAAGAGACCGGGGAGCTGTTTTTT. It encodes CASSPQETGELFF.

The gene calls are TRBV19 and TRBJ2-3, with 13 bases aligning to TRBD2. The J segment lost 9 bases and the V segment lost 5 bases, leaving 14 bases of the junction unmatched. Per germline, CDR1 LNHDA and CDR2 SQIVND (reference sequence). The CDR3 contains 17 residues. CDR3 bases: TGTGCCAGTAGTCTCCAGGGACTAGCGGGGACCCTCGAGACGCAGTATTTT. This gives the protein CASSLQGLAGTLETQYF.

The rearrangement uses TRBV30 and TRBJ1-2, with D perhaps matching TRBD1 (6 bases). The germline V gene has CDR1 GTSNPN and CDR2 SVGIG (reference sequence). V lost 2 bases, J lost 9 bases, and 16 bases lay in between. This CDR3 spans 13 amino acids. CDR3 amino acids: CAWSRDRPRSYTF. The CDR3 DNA sequence: TGTGCCTGGAGTCGCGACAGGCCTCGGAGCTACACCTTC.

The CDR3 region has the DNA TGTGCCAGCAGCTTATTTTTCACAGGGGAGTCAGATACGCAGTATTTT. It specifies CASSLFFTGESDTQYF. This chain connects TRBV7-9 to TRBJ2-3; 7 positions match TRBD1. V shed 2 bases, J shed 4 bases, and the junction held 9 bases outside the gene matches. The CDR3 runs 16 residues. The germline CDR1 and CDR2 sequences are SEHNR and FQNEAQ (reference sequence).

This chain uses TRBV24-1 with TRBJ2-1; 9 bases fit TRBD2. CDR1 is KGHDR, CDR2 SFDVKD, per germline. With V trimmed by 4 bases and J by 8 bases, 11 bases remained unmatched. CDR3 length equals 16 residues. The CDR3 coding sequence is TGTGCCACCAGTGACCCTGGGCGGGGGGGCCGCGATGAGCAGTTCTTC. This translates into CATSDPGRGGRDEQFF.

The J gene is TRBJ1-2, the V gene TRBV27; D not certain. CDR1 and CDR2 (germline): MNHEY, SMNVEV (reference sequence). The CDR3 extends over 15 amino acids. V shed 0 bases and J shed 4 bases, with 12 bases lying between them. CDR3 nucleotide sequence: TGTGCCAGCAGTTTATCGAATACTAACCTCTATGGCTACACCTTC. It encodes CASSLSNTNLYGYTF.